This T cell receptor beta chain is drawn from a study of blood T cell repertoires in COVID-19. Overall study: Both acute and convalescent COVID-19 samples were obtained from the United States, Italy and Spain. In each case, the material was cDNA or gDNA derived from T cells, B-cell-depleted T cells, or PBMCs.

With V trimmed by 6 bases and J by 7 bases, 10 bases remained unmatched. This CDR3 is 15 amino acids long. From germline, CDR1 is MDHEN and CDR2 SYDVKM. In the original workflow: By means of reference gene primer amplification, nucleated cell counts were estimated. TCRdb's copy holds only in-frame clones and misses some; the assay was immunoSEQ multiplex PCR. The V and J calls and clone size were taken over from that table, and D and trimming were inferred from the DNA. The sample lists 150,000 to 200,000 clones, 70% to 85% occurring once. The sample was peripheral blood. This chain links TRBV28 with TRBJ2-2; TRBD2 matches 8 bases. The TCR sequence derives from a woman aged 40 to 50 with COVID-19, enrolled during active disease. The CDR3 region is CASRTGTRSSGELFF. Here the CDR3 DNA reads TGTGCCAGCAGAACCGGGACTAGGTCTAGCGGGGAGCTGTTTTTT.